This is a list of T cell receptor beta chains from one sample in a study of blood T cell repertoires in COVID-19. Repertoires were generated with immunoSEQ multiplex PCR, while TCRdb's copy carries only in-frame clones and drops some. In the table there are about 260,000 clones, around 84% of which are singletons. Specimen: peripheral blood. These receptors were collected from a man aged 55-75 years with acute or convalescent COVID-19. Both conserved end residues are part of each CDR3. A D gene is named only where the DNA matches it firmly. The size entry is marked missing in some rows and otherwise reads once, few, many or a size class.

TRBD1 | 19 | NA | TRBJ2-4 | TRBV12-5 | CASAQPGQGTRGAKNIQYF | TGTGCTAGTGCTCAACCGGGACAGGGAACACGAGGGGCCAAAAACATTCAGTACTTC
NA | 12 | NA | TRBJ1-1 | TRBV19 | CASSIQAGEAFF | TGTGCCAGTAGTATACAGGCGGGTGAAGCTTTCTTT
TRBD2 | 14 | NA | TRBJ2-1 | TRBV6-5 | CASSQSGSLNEQFF | TGTGCCAGCAGTCAGAGCGGGAGTCTCAATGAGCAGTTCTTC
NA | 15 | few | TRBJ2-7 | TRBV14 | CASSQWGTSSYEQYF | TGTGCCAGCAGCCAATGGGGGACATCCTCCTACGAGCAGTACTTC
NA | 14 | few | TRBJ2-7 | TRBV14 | CASVLCREVYEQYF | TGTGCCAGCGTATTATGTAGAGAGGTCTACGAGCAGTACTTC
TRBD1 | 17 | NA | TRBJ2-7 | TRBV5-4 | CASSARPGRGLDYEQYF | TGTGCCAGCAGCGCCCGGCCAGGTAGGGGGCTAGACTACGAGCAGTACTTC
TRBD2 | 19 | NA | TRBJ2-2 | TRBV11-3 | CASSLGYGLAGTNTGELFF | TGTGCCAGCAGCTTAGGTTATGGGCTAGCGGGGACGAACACCGGGGAGCTGTTTTTT
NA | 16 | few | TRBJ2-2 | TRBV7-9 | CASNQGRAGNTGELFF | TGTGCCAGCAACCAGGGTCGGGCAGGGAACACCGGGGAGCTGTTTTTT
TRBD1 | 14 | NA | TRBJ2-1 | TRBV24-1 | CATSDPDRGNEQFF | TGTGCCACCAGTGATCCTGACAGGGGCAATGAGCAGTTCTTC
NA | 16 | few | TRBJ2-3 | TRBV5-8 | CASSLYGTLDTDTQYF | TGTGCCAGCAGCTTGTACGGGACACTGGACACAGATACGCAGTATTTT
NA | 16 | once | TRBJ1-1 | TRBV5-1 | CASRYQGMGMNTEAFF | TGCGCCAGCAGATATCAGGGGATGGGAATGAACACTGAAGCTTTCTTT
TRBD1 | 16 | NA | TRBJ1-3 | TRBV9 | CASSLTGQISGNTIYF | TGTGCCAGCAGCTTGACGGGACAGATCTCTGGAAACACCATATATTTT
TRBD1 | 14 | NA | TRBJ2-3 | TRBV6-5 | CATRAQGVTDTQYF | TGTGCCACCAGGGCGCAGGGGGTCACAGATACGCAGTATTTT
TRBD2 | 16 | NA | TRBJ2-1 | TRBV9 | CASSPGTSGWDNEQFF | TGTGCCAGCAGCCCCGGGACTAGCGGGTGGGACAATGAGCAGTTCTTC
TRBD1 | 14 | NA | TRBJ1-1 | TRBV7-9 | CASSLGQGRAEAFF | TGTGCCAGCAGCCTCGGACAGGGGAGGGCTGAAGCTTTCTTT
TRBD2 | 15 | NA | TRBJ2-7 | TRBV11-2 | CASSFSGRALSEQYF | TGTGCCAGCAGCTTTAGCGGGAGGGCCTTGTCCGAGCAGTACTTC
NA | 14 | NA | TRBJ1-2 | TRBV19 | CASSTLATPNGYTF | TGTGCCAGTAGCACCCTCGCCACTCCAAATGGCTACACCTTC